A selection of T cell receptor beta chains follows, all from one sample in a study of T cell responses to AZD1222 COVID-19 vaccine. The repertoire was sequenced with immunoSEQ multiplex PCR; TCRdb's copy has only in-frame clones and lacks some. This repertoire shows just under 150,000 clones, 70% to 90% found once; its top ten account for approximately 5.6%. The sample consisted of peripheral blood, taken 28 days after the second dose of the MenACWY control vaccine. Receptor source: an adult who received the MenACWY meningococcal vaccine as a control. Each CDR3 is given without its conserved first and last residue. Each record gives: V gene, CDR3 length, CDR3 protein.

TRBV3-1/TRBV3-2	12	ASSQAQGPETQY
TRBV28	10	ASSLGNTEAF
TRBV12-3/TRBV12-4	11	ASRLAGSYEQY
TRBV7-9	12	ASSALWLGTEAF
TRBV5-1	14	ASSEGQPGAKNIQY
TRBV7-2	10	ASSFSRDEQF
TRBV29-1	11	SGLTGTNTEAF
TRBV2	13	ASSANSFSNQPQH
TRBV19	12	ASSTSSRGLGYT
TRBV5-1	9	ASRAGPEQY
TRBV12-3/TRBV12-4	11	ASSLAQNTEAF
TRBV20-1	13	SASRLYGAGDGYT
TRBV19	11	ASSMQENTEAF
TRBV11-2	11	ASSFEVGTEAF
TRBV24-1	14	ATSAIPRAGAETQY
TRBV3-1/TRBV3-2	17	ASSQDELKGGTSSYEQY
TRBV25-1	11	ASTGPWDTEAF
TRBV11-2	13	ASSLGTATNEKLF
TRBV9	15	ASSRRELAGVWETQY
TRBV7-2	15	ASSLASSGPPADTQY
TRBV15	14	ATSRDNPATGGGYT
TRBV4-3	10	ASSHYNSPLH
TRBV4-1	13	ASSQDQGANTEAF
TRBV19	12	ASSRREGNTEAF
TRBV10-2	16	ASRNIIRRTGPNTEAF
TRBV10-3	14	AISGGIKVGTDTQY
TRBV7-2	13	ASSLNAGGAETQY
TRBV11-2	12	ATSGTYRGGELF
TRBV18	11	ASSPFRLAEQF
TRBV6-5	11	ASSPWTLNTQY
TRBV4-3	13	ASSQVLGQGHGYT
TRBV4-1	14	ASSRIRDRGFVPQH
TRBV4-3	11	ASSQTATDTQY
TRBV10-3	12	AIWGTPGADTQY
TRBV4-3	12	ASSQALTRSEQF
TRBV28	17	ASSPPRQTVRTPMETQY
TRBV28	11	ASSLTGIGGYT
TRBV2	13	ASSSAGTEGETQY
TRBV5-6	14	ASKRLGQGSTGELF
TRBV5-6	14	ASSLLSGVRTDTQY
TRBV19	13	ASSRGGTDFTSYT
TRBV5-1	12	ASRLGTSGTEQY
TRBV27	13	ASSFRTGTYNEQF
TRBV5-6	13	ASSQTSGGQETQY
TRBV10-3	14	AISRGLAGVPDEQF
TRBV19	14	ASRPGTSGWQETQY
TRBV19	12	ATRRDSSTDTQY
TRBV11-3	13	ASSLEGTGVGGYT
TRBV7-2	12	ASSLIVTSGMVD
TRBV5-1	13	ASSLVGQGDSPLH